This T cell receptor (beta chain) was identified in a study of blood T cell repertoires in COVID-19. The overall study: COVID-19 samples collected from the United States, Italy and Spain covered acute and convalescent phases. From T cells, B-cell-depleted T cells, or PBMCs came the material, which was cDNA or gDNA.

Under the authors' procedure: Nucleated cell counts were estimated from reference gene primer amplification. The method was immunoSEQ multiplex PCR; TCRdb's version includes in-frame clones alone and lacks a portion of them. From that table come the V and J calls and clone size; the DNA was used to work out D and trimming. The data contain roughly 190,000 clones, 76% of them singletons. The specimen sequenced was peripheral blood. The clonotype comes from a woman between 45 and 65 years old with active or convalescent COVID-19.

DNA of the CDR3: TGTGCCAGCAGTTTAGTTAACGGAGAGCAGCAGTTCTTC. It yields the protein CASSLVNGEQQFF. The rearrangement uses TRBV28 and TRBJ2-1, with unresolved D. The CDR3 totals 13 residues. V shed 2 bases and J shed 11 bases, with 13 bases lying between them. Germline V gene data show CDR1 as MDHEN and CDR2 as SYDVKM. The full variable domain, completed using reference TRBV28 and TRBJ2-1, is DVKVTQSSRYLVKRTGEKVFLECVQDMDHENMFWYRQDPGLGLRLIYFSYDVKMKEKGDIPEGYSVSREKKERFSLILESASTNQTSMYLCASSLVNGEQQFFGPGTRLTVL.